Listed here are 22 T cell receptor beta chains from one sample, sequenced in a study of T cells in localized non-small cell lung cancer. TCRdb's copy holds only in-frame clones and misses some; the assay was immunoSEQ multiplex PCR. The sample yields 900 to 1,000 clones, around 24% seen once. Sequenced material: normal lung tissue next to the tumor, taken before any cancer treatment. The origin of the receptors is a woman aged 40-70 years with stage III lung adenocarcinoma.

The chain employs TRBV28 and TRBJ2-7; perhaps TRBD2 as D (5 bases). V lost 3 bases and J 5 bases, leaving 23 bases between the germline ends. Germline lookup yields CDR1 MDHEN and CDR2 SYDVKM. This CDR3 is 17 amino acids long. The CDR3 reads CASSFFTPSEGIDEQYF. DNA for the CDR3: TGTGCCAGCAGTTTTTTTACTCCCTCTGAGGGAATAGACGAGCAGTACTTC.

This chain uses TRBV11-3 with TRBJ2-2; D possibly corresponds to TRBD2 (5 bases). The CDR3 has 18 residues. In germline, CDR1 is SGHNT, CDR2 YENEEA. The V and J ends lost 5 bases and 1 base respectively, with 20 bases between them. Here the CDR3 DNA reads TGTGCCAGCAGCCTCCTCTGGTCCCAAGCGGTGAACACCGGGGAGCTGTTTTTT. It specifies CASSLLWSQAVNTGELFF.

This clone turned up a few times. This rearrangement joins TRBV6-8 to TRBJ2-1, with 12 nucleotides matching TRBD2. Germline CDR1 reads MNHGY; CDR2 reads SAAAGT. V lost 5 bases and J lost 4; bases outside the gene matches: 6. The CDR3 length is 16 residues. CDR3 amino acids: CASSRLAGALYNEQFF. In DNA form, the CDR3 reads TGTGCCAGCAGTAGACTAGCGGGGGCCTTATACAATGAGCAGTTCTTC.

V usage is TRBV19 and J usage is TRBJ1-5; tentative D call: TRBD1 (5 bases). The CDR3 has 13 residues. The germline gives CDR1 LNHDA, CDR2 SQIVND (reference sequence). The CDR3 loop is CAVQVHSNQPQHF. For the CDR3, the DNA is TGTGCAGTACAGGTCCATAGCAATCAGCCCCAGCATTTT. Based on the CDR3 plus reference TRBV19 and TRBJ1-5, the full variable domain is DGGITQSPKYLFRKEGQNVTLSCEQNLNHDAMYWYRQDPGQGLRLIYYSQIVNDFQKGDIAEGYSVSREKKESFPLTVTSAQKNPTAFYLCAVQVHSNQPQHFGDGTRLSIL.

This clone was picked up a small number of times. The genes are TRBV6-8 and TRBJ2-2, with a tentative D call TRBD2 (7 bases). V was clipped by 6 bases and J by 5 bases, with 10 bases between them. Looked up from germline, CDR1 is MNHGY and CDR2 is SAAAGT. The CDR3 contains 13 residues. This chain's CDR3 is CASRGGATGELFF. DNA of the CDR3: TGTGCCAGCAGGGGGGGGGCAACCGGGGAGCTGTTTTTT.

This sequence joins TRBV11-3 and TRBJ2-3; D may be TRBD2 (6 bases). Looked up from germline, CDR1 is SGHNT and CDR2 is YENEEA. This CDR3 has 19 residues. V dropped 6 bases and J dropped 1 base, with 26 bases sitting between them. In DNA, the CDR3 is TGTGCCAGCAGGGAATCATGGGACTCAAAAGGGGTACGCACAGATACGCAGTATTTT. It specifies CASRESWDSKGVRTDTQYF.

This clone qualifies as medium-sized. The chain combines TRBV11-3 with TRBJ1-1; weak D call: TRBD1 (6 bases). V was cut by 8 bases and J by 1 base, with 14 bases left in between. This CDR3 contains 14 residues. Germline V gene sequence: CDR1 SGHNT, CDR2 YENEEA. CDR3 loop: CASWQWTANTEAFF. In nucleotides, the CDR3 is TGTGCCAGCTGGCAATGGACAGCGAACACTGAAGCTTTCTTT.

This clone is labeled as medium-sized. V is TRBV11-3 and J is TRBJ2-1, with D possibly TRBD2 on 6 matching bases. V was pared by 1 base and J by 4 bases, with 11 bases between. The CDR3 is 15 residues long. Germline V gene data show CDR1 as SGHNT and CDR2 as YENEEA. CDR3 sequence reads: CASSLVAEGYNEQFF. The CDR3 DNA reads TGTGCCAGCAGCTTAGTAGCGGAAGGATACAATGAGCAGTTCTTC.

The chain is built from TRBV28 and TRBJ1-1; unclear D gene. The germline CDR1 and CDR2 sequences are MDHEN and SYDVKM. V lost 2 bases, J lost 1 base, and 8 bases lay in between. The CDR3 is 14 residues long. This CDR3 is CASSLTSRNTEAFF. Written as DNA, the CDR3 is TGTGCCAGCAGTTTAACTTCACGGAACACTGAAGCTTTCTTT.

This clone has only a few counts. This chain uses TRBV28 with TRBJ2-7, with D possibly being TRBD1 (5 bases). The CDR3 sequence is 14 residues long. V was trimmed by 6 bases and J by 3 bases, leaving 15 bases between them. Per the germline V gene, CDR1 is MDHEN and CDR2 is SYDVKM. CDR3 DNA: TGTGCCAGCAGACAGGTCGGAAAGCGCTACGAGCAGTACTTC. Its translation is CASRQVGKRYEQYF.

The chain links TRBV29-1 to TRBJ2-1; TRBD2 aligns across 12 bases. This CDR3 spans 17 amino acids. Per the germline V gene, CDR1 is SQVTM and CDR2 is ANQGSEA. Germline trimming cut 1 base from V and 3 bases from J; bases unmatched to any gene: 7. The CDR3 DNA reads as TGCAGCGTTGAAGGGACTAGCGGGAAAGTACTCTACAATGAGCAGTTCTTC. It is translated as CSVEGTSGKVLYNEQFF.

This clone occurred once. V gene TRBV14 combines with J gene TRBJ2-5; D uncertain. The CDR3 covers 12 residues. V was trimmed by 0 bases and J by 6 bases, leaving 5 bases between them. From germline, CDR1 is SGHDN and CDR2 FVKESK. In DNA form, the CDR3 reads TGTGCCAGCAGCCAAGAAAGGCAGACCCAGTACTTC. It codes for CASSQERQTQYF.

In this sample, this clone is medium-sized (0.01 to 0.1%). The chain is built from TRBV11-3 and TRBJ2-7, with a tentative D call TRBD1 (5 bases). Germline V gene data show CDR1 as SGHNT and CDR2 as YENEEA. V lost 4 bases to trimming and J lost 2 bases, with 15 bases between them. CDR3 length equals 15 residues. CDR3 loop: CASSSGPPFAYEQYF. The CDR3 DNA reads TGTGCCAGCAGCTCAGGGCCCCCCTTCGCCTACGAGCAGTACTTC.

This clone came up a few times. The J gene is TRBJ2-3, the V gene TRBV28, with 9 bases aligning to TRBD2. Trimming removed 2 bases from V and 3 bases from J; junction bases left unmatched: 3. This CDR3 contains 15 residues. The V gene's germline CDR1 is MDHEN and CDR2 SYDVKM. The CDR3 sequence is CASSLVAGATDTQYF. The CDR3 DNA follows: TGTGCCAGCAGTTTAGTAGCGGGAGCGACAGATACGCAGTATTTT.

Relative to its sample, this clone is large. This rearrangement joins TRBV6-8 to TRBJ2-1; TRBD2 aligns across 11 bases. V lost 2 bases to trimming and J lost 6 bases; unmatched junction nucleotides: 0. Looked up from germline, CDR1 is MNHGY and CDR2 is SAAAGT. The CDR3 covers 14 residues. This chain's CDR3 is CASSYGTSGNEQFF. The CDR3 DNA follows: TGTGCCAGCAGTTACGGGACTAGCGGCAATGAGCAGTTCTTC.

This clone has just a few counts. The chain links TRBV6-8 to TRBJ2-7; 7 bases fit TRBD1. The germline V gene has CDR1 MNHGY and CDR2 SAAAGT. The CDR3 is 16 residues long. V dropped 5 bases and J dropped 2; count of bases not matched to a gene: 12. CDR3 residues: CASSNLGGYRAYEQYF. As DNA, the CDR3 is TGTGCCAGCAGTAATCTAGGGGGCTACCGGGCCTACGAGCAGTACTTC.

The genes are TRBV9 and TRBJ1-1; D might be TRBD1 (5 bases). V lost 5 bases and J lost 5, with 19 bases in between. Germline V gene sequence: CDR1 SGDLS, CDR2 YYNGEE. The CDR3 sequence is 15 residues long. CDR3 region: CASSDLTGGRTEAFF. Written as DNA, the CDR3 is TGTGCCAGCAGTGATCTTACAGGAGGGAGGACTGAAGCTTTCTTT.

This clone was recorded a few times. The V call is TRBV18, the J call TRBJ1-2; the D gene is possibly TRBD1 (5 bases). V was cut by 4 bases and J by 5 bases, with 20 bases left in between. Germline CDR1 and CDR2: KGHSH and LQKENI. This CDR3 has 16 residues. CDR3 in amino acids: CASSRGLSRGKYGYTF. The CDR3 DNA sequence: TGTGCCAGCTCACGGGGACTCTCAAGGGGCAAGTATGGCTACACCTTC. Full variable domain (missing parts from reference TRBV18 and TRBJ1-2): NAGVMQNPRHLVRRRGQEARLRCSPMKGHSHVYWYRQLPEEGLKFMVYLQKENIIDESGMPKERFSAEFPKEGPSILRIQQVVRGDSAAYFCASSRGLSRGKYGYTFGSGTRLTVV.

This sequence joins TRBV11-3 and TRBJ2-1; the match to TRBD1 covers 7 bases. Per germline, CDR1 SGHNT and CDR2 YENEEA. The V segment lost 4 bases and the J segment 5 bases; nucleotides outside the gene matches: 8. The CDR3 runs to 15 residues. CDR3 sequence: CASSYNRGPHNEQFF. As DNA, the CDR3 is TGTGCCAGCAGCTACAACAGGGGACCCCACAATGAGCAGTTCTTC.

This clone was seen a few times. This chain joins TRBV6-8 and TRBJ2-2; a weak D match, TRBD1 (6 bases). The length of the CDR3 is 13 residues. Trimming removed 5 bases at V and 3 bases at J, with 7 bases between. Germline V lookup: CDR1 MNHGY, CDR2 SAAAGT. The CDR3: CASSAGDTGELFF. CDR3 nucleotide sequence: TGTGCCAGCAGTGCAGGGGACACCGGGGAGCTGTTTTTT.

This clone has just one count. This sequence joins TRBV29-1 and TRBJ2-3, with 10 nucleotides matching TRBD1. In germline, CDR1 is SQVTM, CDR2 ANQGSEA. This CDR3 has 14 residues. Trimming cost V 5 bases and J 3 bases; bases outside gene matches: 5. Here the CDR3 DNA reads TGCAGCGTTCGACAGGGGGCTATGACAGATACGCAGTATTTT. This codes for CSVRQGAMTDTQYF.

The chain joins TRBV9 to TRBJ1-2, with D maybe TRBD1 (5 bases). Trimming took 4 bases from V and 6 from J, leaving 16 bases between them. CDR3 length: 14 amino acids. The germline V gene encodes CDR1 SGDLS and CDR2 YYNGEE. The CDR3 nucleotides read TGTGCCAGCAGCCCAGGGTCCGGTGCCAATGGCTACACCTTC. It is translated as CASSPGSGANGYTF.